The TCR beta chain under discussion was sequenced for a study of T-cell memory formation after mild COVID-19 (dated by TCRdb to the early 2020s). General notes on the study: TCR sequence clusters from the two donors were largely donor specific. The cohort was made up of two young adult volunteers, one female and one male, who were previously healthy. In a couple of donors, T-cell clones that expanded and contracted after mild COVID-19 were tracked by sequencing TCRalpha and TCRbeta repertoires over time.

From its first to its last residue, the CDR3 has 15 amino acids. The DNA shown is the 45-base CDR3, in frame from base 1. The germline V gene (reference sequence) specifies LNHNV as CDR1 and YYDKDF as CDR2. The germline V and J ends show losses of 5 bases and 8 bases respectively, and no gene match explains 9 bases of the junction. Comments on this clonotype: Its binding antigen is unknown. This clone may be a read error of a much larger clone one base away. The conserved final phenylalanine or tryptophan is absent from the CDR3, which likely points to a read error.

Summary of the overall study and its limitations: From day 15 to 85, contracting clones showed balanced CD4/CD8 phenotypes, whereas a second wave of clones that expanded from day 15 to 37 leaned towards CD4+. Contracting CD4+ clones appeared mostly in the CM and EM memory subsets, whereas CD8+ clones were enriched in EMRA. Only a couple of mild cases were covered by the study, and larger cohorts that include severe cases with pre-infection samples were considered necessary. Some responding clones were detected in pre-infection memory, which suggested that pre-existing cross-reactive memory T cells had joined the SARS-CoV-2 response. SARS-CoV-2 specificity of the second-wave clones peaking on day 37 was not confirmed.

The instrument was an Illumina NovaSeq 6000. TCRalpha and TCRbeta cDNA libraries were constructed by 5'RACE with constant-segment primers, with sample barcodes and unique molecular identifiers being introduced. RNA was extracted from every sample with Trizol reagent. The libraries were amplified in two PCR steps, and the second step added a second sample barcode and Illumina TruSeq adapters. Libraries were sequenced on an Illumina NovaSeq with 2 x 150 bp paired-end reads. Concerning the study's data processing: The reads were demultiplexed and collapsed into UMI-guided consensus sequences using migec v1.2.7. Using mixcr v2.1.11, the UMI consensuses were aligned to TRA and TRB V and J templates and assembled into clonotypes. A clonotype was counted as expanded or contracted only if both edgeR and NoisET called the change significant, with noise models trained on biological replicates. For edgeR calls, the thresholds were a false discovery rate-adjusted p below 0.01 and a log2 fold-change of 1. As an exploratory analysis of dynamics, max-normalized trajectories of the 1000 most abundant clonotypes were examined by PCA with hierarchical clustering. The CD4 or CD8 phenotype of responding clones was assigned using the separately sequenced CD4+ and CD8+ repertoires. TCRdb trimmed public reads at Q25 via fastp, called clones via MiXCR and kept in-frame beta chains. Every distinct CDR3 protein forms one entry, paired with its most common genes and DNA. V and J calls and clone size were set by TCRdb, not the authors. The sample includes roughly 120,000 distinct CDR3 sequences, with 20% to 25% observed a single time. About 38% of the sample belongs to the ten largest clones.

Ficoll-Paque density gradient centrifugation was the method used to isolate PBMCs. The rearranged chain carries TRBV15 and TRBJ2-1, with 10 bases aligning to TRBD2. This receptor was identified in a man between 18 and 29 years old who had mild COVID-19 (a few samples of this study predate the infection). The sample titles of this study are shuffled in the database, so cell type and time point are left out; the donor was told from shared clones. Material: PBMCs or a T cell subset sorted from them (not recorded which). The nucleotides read TGTGCCACCAGCCTGCAGAGCGGGGGGGCCCATGAGCAGTTCTAC. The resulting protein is CATSLQSGGAHEQFY.